This T cell receptor (beta chain) was sequenced for a study of human versus mouse CDR3 diversity and MHC coevolution. Data came from immunoSEQ multiplex PCR; TCRdb stores just in-frame clones and leaves some out. The data contain about 73,000 clones, about nine tenths of them singletons. Germline V gene data show CDR1 as KGHSH and CDR2 as LQKENI. V shed 6 bases, J shed 6 bases, and the junction held 10 bases outside the gene matches. The CDR3 sequence is 14 residues long. The chain joins TRBV18 to TRBJ2-7, with 8 bases identical to TRBD1. The clonotype was recovered from a person aged 25 to 69 in good health. Sample: naive CD4+ T cells from blood. The subset was: CD45RO-negative CD62L-positive naive CD4 T cells. The CDR3 reads CASSTRVTGVEQYF. CDR3 DNA sequence: TGTGCCAGCTCGACCCGGGTGACAGGGGTCGAGCAGTACTTC.